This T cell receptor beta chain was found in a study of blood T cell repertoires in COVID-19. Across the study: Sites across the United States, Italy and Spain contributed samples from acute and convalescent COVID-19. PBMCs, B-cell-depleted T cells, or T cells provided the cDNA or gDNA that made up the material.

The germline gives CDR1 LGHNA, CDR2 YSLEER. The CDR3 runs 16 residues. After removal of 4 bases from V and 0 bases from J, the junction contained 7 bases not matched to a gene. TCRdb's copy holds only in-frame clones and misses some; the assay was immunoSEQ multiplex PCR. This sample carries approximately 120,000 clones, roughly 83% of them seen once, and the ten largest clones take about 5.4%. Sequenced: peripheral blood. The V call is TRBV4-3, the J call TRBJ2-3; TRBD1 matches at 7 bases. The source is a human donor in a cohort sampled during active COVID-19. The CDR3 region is CASSLLWGQSTDTQYF. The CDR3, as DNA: TGCGCCAGCAGCCTCCTTTGGGGACAGAGCACAGATACGCAGTATTTT.